One sample yielded the 20 T cell receptor beta chains listed below, sequenced in a study of PD-L1 blockade in urothelial cancer. Only in-frame clones appear in the TCRdb table, and some are missing; sequencing was by immunoSEQ multiplex PCR. The table has about 74,000 clones, roughly 90% seen once. Time point here: pretreatment peripheral blood. This specimen consisted of PBMCs, obtained around atezolizumab (anti-PD-L1) treatment. The origin of the receptors is a man in his sixties or seventies with urothelial cancer.

The chain employs TRBV14 and TRBJ2-7; D ambiguous. V was shortened by 5 bases and J by 3 bases, with 11 bases between the two germline ends. Germline loops: CDR1 SGHDN, CDR2 FVKESK. The CDR3 covers 13 residues. The CDR3 region has the DNA TGTGCCAGCAGCAAGACAAACTTCTACGAGCAGTACTTC. This sequence encodes CASSKTNFYEQYF.

This clone has only one observation. This rearrangement joins TRBV5-1 to TRBJ1-5, with D tentatively TRBD1 (5 bases). This CDR3 spans 14 amino acids. Germline V CDR1 and CDR2: SGHRS, YFSETQ. The V end was cut by 0 bases, the J end by 6 bases, with 10 bases between. The CDR3 DNA reads TGCGCCAGCAGCTTGGGAGGGGAGGGTCAGCCCCAGCATTTT. It is translated as CASSLGGEGQPQHF.

The gene calls are TRBV2 and TRBJ2-7; 11 bases are a match to TRBD2. The CDR3 loop spans 19 amino acids. CDR1 is SNHLY and CDR2 is FYNNEI in the germline V gene. J gave up 0 bases and V 1 base, and 11 bases lay outside the gene matches. CDR3 sequence: CASSEGHGSGRGSSYEQYF. Written as DNA, the CDR3 is TGTGCCAGCAGTGAAGGTCATGGTAGCGGGAGGGGCAGCTCCTACGAGCAGTACTTC.

The rearrangement uses TRBV27 and TRBJ1-5, with D perhaps matching TRBD1 (5 bases). Germline values: CDR1 MNHEY, CDR2 SMNVEV (reference sequence). Trimming stripped 1 base from V and 7 bases from J, with 11 bases between. CDR3 length equals 14 residues. The CDR3: CASSLWGERQPQHF. The CDR3 coding sequence is TGTGCCAGCAGTTTATGGGGGGAAAGACAGCCCCAGCATTTT.

The chain employs TRBV30 and TRBJ2-7, with 7 positions matching TRBD1. V lost 3 bases and J lost 5; bases outside the gene matches: 7. Germline V CDR1 and CDR2: GTSNPN, SVGIG (reference sequence). This CDR3 comprises 13 residues. CDR3 DNA sequence: TGTGCCTGGAGCAGGGGACAGAAGCACGAGCAGTACTTC. Protein: CAWSRGQKHEQYF.

The chain recombines TRBV6-5 with TRBJ2-2; TRBD1 aligns across 7 bases. Germline V lookup: CDR1 MNHEY, CDR2 SVGAGI. The CDR3 consists of 14 residues. After removal of 5 bases from V and 0 bases from J, the junction contained 0 bases not matched to a gene. CDR3 amino acids: CASSQGANTGELFF. The CDR3 DNA is TGTGCCAGCAGTCAGGGGGCGAACACCGGGGAGCTGTTTTTT.

A single count supports this clone. The V call is TRBV30, the J call TRBJ1-4; 8 nucleotides match TRBD1. V shed 0 bases and J 4 bases; nucleotides not matched to a gene: 7. Germline CDR1 is GTSNPN and CDR2 is SVGIG (reference sequence). CDR3 size: 16 residues. Here the CDR3 reads CAWSVRQGASNEKLFF. CDR3 nucleotide sequence: TGTGCCTGGAGTGTACGTCAGGGGGCGAGTAATGAAAAACTGTTTTTT.

The gene calls are TRBV19 and TRBJ2-3, with 7 bases lining up with TRBD2. The V segment lost 8 bases and the J segment 0 bases; nucleotides outside the gene matches: 8. This CDR3 has 15 residues. Germline CDR1 LNHDA, CDR2 SQIVND (reference sequence). The DNA for the CDR3 is TGTGCCAGTCGAAACAGCGGGGCGAGCACAGATACGCAGTATTTT. Protein sequence: CASRNSGASTDTQYF.

The chain links TRBV13 to TRBJ1-2; D remains unclear. Germline V gene lookup returns CDR1 PRHDT and CDR2 FYEKMQ (reference sequence). CDR3 length: 15 residues. V was clipped by 0 bases and J by 8 bases, with 16 bases between them. The CDR3 sequence: CASSLGPNSQRGYTF. The CDR3 nucleotides are TGTGCCAGCAGCTTAGGCCCAAACAGCCAAAGGGGCTACACCTTC.

The chain combines TRBV9 with TRBJ2-5; 8 bases agree with TRBD2. The germline V gene has CDR1 SGDLS and CDR2 YYNGEE. The trim removed 4 bases at V and 2 bases at J, leaving 22 bases unmatched. The CDR3 sequence is 20 residues long. DNA of the CDR3: TGTGCCAGCAGCCCGACCCCTGGGCAGGCACTAGCGGCATTTCAAGAGACCCAGTACTTC. As protein: CASSPTPGQALAAFQETQYF.

The chain combines TRBV12-5 with TRBJ1-4, with TRBD1 matching 7 bases. This CDR3 has 15 amino acids. V was clipped by 6 bases and J by 3 bases; unmatched bases: 7. The V gene's germline CDR1 is LGHNT and CDR2 FRNRAP. The CDR3 is CASGPGQLANEKLFF. The CDR3 bases are TGTGCTAGTGGGCCGGGACAGCTGGCTAATGAAAAACTGTTTTTT. The variable domain in full, with the rest retrieved from reference TRBV12-5 and TRBJ1-4, is DARVTQTPRHKVTEMGQEVTMRCQPILGHNTVFWYRQTMMQGLELLAYFRNRAPLDDSGMPKDRFSAEMPDATLATLKIQPSEPRDSAVYFCASGPGQLANEKLFFGSGTQLSVL.

The V gene is TRBV11-2, the J gene TRBJ2-7, with 7 bases aligning to TRBD2. The CDR3 is made up of 17 amino acids. Germline V gives CDR1 SGHAT, CDR2 FQNNGV. V shed 4 bases and J 2 bases; nucleotides not matched to a gene: 14. This chain's CDR3 is CASSSRPLSGRAYEQYF. The CDR3 nucleotides read TGTGCCAGCAGCTCCCGACCCCTTAGTGGGAGGGCCTACGAGCAGTACTTC.

The rearrangement uses TRBV11-1 and TRBJ2-1; 10 bases are a match to TRBD2. This CDR3 has 16 residues. Germline V lookup: CDR1 SGHAT, CDR2 FQDESV (reference sequence). Unmatched junction bases numbered 12, after V lost 4 bases and J lost 9 bases. CDR3 nucleotides: TGTGCCAGCAGCTCCTCTAGCGGGAGCCGCATGGGTGAGCAGTTCTTC. Amino acid sequence: CASSSSSGSRMGEQFF.

CDR3 DNA sequence: TGTGCCAGCAGTTACTCGAGGGGAGGGGCAAACACTGAAGCTTTCTTT. Encoded protein: CASSYSRGGANTEAFF. This chain uses TRBV6-5 with TRBJ1-1; perhaps TRBD1 as D (5 bases). CDR1 and CDR2 from the germline V gene are MNHEY and SVGAGI. Trimming cost V 0 bases and J 2 bases, with 13 bases left between them. This CDR3 has 16 residues.

This rearrangement joins TRBV11-2 to TRBJ2-1; 9 bases are shared with TRBD2. CDR3 length: 16 residues. Trimming cost V 4 bases and J 5 bases; bases outside gene matches: 9. Per germline, CDR1 SGHAT and CDR2 FQNNGV. CDR3 residues: CASSYAASGTNNEQFF. The CDR3 DNA reads TGTGCCAGCAGCTACGCCGCTAGCGGGACAAACAATGAGCAGTTCTTC.

The chain combines TRBV29-1 with TRBJ2-5, with D unresolved. Germline CDR1 is SQVTM and CDR2 is ANQGSEA. CDR3 length: 14 residues. The V end lost 3 bases, the J end lost 7 bases, and 18 bases lay between the germline ends. CDR3 region: CSVDRLVEVGTQYF. DNA for the CDR3: TGCAGCGTTGATCGGCTAGTCGAGGTTGGGACCCAGTACTTC.

The V and J genes are TRBV7-8 and TRBJ2-1; TRBD2 matches at 14 bases. The CDR3 is made up of 17 amino acids. The germline gives CDR1 SGHVS, CDR2 FQNEAQ. V gave up 3 bases and J gave up 12 bases; unmatched junction bases: 13. CDR3 sequence reads: CASSLGLAGDRFIGQFF. The CDR3 coding sequence is TGTGCCAGCAGCTTGGGACTAGCGGGAGATCGTTTCATAGGGCAGTTCTTC.

CDR3 sequence (DNA): TGTGCCAGCAGCGCGGGGACTAGCGGGAGTCAGGCTGCGTACTTC. Its translation: CASSAGTSGSQAAYF. This chain links TRBV6-5 with TRBJ2-7, with TRBD2 matching over 14 bases. V was pared by 6 bases and J by 12 bases, with 13 bases of the junction left unmatched. Germline CDR1 MNHEY, CDR2 SVGAGI. This CDR3 spans 15 amino acids.

This chain links TRBV11-2 with TRBJ2-7; 9 bases line up with TRBD2. CDR1 and CDR2 (germline): SGHAT, FQNNGV. This CDR3 region has 16 residues. With 1 base clipped from V and 3 bases from J, the junction kept 7 bases outside the gene matches. The CDR3 DNA is TGTGCCAGCAGCTTAGGGGGGGCAGCGGGAGGCTACGAGCAGTACTTC. This encodes CASSLGGAAGGYEQYF.

This sequence joins TRBV29-1 and TRBJ1-2; no clear D. Trimming cost V 0 bases and J 4 bases, with 6 bases left between them. The germline V gene encodes CDR1 SQVTM and CDR2 ANQGSEA. The CDR3 has 12 amino acids. The CDR3 DNA reads TGCAGCGTTGAAGAAGGCGGCTATGGCTACACCTTC. Its protein is CSVEEGGYGYTF.